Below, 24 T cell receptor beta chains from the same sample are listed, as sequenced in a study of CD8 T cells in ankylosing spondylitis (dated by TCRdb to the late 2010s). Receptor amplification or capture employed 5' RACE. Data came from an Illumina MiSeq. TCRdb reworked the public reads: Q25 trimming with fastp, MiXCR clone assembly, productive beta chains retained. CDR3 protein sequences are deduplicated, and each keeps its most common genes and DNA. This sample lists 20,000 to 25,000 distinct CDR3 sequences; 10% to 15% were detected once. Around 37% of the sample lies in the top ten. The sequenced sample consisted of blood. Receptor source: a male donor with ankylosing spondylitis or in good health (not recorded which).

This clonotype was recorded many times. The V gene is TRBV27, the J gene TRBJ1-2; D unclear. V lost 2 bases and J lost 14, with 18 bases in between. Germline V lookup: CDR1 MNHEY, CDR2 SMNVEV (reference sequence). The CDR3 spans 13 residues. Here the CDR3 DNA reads TGTGCCAGCAGTTTAGCCCCCGGGTTTCCACGGACCTTC. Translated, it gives CASSLAPGFPRTF.

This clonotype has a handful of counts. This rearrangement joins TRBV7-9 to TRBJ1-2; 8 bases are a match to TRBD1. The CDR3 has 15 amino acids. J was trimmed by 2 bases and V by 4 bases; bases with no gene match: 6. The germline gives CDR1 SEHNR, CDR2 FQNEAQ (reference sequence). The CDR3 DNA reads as TGTGCCAGCAGCTATCAGGGGGCCACAAACTATGGCTACACCTTC. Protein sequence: CASSYQGATNYGYTF. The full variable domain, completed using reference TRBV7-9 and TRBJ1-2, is DTGVSQNPRHKITKRGQNVTFRCDPISEHNRLYWYRQTLGQGPEFLTYFQNEAQLEKSRLLSDRFSAERPKGSFSTLEIQRTEQGDSAMYLCASSYQGATNYGYTFGSGTRLTVV.

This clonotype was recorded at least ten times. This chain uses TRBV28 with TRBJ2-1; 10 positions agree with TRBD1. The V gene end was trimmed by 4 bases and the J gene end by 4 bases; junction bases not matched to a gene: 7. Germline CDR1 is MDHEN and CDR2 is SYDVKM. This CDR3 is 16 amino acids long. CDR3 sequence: CASSSAGQGTYNEQFF. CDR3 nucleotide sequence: TGTGCCAGCAGTTCTGCGGGACAGGGGACTTACAATGAGCAGTTCTTC.

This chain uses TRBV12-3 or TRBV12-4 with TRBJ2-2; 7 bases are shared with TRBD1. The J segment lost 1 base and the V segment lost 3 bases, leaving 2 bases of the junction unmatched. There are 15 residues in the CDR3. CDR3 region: CASSFSGGNTGELFF. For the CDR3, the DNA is TGTGCCAGCAGTTTTTCAGGGGGGAACACCGGGGAGCTGTTTTTT.

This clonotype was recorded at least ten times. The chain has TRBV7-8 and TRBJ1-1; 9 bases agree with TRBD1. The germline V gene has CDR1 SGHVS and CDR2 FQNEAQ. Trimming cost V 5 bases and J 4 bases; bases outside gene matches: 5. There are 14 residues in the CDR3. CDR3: CASSVIQGATEAFF. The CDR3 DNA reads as TGTGCCAGCAGCGTCATACAGGGGGCCACTGAAGCTTTCTTT. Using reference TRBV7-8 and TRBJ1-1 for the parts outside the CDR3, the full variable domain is GAGVSQSPRYKVAKRGQDVALRCDPISGHVSLFWYQQALGQGPEFLTYFQNEAQLDKSGLPSDRFFAERPEGSVSTLKIQRTQQEDSAVYLCASSVIQGATEAFFGQGTRLTVV.

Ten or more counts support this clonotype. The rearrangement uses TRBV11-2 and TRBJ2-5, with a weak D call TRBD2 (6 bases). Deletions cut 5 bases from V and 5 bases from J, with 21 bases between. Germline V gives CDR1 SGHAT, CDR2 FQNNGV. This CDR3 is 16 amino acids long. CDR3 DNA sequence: TGTGCCAGCAGCAAAAGTCGTCAGGGTGGGGGGGAGACCCAGTACTTC. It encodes CASSKSRQGGGETQYF.

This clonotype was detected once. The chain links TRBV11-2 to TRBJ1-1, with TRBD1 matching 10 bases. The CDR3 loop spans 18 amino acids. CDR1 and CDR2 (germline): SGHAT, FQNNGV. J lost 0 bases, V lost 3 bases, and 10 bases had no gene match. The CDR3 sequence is CASSFLAGQGRVNTEAFF. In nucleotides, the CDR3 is TGTGCCAGCAGCTTTTTAGCGGGACAGGGGAGGGTGAACACTGAAGCTTTCTTT.

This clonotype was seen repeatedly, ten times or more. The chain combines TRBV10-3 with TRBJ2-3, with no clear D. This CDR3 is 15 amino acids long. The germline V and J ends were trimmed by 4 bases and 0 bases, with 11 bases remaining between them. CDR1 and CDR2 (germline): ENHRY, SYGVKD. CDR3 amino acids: CAISGSASSTDTQYF. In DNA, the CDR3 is TGTGCCATCAGTGGGAGCGCTTCTAGCACAGATACGCAGTATTTT.

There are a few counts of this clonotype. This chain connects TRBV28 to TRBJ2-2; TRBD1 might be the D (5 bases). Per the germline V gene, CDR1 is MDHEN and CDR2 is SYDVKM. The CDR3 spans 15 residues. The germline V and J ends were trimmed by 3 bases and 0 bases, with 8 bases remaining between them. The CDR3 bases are TGTGCCAGCAGTTTTCAGGGCCCGAACACCGGGGAGCTGTTTTTT. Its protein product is CASSFQGPNTGELFF. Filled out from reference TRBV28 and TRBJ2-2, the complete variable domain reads DVKVTQSSRYLVKRTGEKVFLECVQDMDHENMFWYRQDPGLGLRLIYFSYDVKMKEKGDIPEGYSVSREKKERFSLILESASTNQTSMYLCASSFQGPNTGELFFGEGSRLTVL.

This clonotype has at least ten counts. Here the CDR3 reads CASSMGGGVPNEQFF. DNA of the CDR3: TGTGCCAGTAGTATGGGAGGCGGGGTACCCAATGAGCAGTTCTTC. The rearrangement links TRBV19 to TRBJ2-1; TRBD2 might be the D (6 bases). In germline, CDR1 is LNHDA, CDR2 SQIVND (reference sequence). The CDR3 is 15 amino acids. The ends were cut back, 3 bases at V and 6 bases at J, with 15 bases in the middle.

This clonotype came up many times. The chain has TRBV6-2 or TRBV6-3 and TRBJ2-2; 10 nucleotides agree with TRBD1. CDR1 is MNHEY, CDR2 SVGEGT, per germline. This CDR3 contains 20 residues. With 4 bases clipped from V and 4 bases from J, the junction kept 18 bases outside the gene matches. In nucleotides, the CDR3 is TGTGCCAGCAGTTCGGCGATCCGGGACAGGGGAATATCATTCACCGGGGAGCTGTTTTTT. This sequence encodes CASSSAIRDRGISFTGELFF.

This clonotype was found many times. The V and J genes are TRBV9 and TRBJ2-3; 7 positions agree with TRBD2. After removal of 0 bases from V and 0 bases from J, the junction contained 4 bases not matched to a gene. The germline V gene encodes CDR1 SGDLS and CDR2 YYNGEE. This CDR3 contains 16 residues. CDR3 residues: CASSVGSGASTDTQYF. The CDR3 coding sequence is TGTGCCAGCAGCGTAGGGAGCGGGGCCAGCACAGATACGCAGTATTTT.

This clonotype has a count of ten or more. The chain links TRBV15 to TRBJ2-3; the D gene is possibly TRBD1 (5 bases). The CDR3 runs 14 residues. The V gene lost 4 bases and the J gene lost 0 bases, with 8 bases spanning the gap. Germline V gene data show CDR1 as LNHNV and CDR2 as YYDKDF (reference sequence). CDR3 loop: CATSIDRSTDTQYF. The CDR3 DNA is TGTGCCACCAGCATAGACAGAAGCACAGATACGCAGTATTTT.

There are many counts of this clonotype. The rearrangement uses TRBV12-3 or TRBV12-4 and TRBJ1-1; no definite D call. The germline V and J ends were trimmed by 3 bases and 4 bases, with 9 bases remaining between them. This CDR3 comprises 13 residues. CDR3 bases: TGTGCCAGCAGTTTTGGGCACTCCACTGAAGCTTTCTTT. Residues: CASSFGHSTEAFF.

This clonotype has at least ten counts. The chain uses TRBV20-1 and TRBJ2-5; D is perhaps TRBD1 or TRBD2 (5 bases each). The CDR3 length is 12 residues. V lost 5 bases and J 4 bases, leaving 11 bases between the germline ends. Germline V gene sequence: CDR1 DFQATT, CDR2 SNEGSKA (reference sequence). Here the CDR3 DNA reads TGCAGTGCTCTGGGGGTGGGAGAGACCCAGTACTTC. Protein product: CSALGVGETQYF.

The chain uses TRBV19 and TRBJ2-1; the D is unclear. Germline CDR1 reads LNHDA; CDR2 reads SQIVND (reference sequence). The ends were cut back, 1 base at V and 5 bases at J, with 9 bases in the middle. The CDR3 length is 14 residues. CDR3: CASSIASDDNEQFF. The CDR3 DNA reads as TGTGCCAGTAGTATAGCTTCAGATGACAATGAGCAGTTCTTC. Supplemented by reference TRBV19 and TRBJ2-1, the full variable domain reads DGGITQSPKYLFRKEGQNVTLSCEQNLNHDAMYWYRQDPGQGLRLIYYSQIVNDFQKGDIAEGYSVSREKKESFPLTVTSAQKNPTAFYLCASSIASDDNEQFFGPGTRLTVL.

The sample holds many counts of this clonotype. CDR3 amino acids: CASSYVGYGNTEAFF. DNA of the CDR3: TGTGCCAGCAGTTACGTAGGGTACGGGAACACTGAAGCTTTCTTT. This chain uses TRBV6-2 or TRBV6-3 with TRBJ1-1; D call uncertain. The V gene's germline CDR1 is MNHEY and CDR2 SVGEGT. Trimming removed 2 bases from V and 1 base from J, with 11 bases in between. The CDR3 sequence is 15 residues long.

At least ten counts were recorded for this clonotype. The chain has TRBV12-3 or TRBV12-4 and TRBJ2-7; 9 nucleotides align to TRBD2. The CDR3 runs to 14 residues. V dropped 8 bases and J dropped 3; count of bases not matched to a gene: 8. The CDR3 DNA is TGTGCCAGCCGGATCGCGGGAGGGCACTACGAGCAGTACTTC. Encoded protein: CASRIAGGHYEQYF.

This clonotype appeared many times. CDR3 protein: CASSLNNEQFF. The CDR3 region has the DNA TGTGCCAGCAGTTTGAATAATGAGCAGTTCTTC. The V and J genes are TRBV12-3 or TRBV12-4 and TRBJ2-1; D unresolved. This CDR3 has 11 residues. Trimming removed 3 bases at V and 7 bases at J, with 4 bases between.

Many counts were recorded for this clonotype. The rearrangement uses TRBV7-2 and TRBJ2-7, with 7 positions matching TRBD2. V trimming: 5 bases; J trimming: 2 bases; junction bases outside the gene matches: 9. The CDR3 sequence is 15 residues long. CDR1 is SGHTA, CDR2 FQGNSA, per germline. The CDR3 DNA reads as TGTGCCAGCAGCCCTGGGACTACCCAAACCTACGAGCAGTACTTC. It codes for CASSPGTTQTYEQYF.

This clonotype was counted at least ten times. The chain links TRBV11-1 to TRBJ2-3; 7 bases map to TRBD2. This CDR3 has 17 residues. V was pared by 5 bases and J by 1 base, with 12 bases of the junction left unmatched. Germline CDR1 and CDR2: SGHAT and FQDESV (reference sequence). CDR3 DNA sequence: TGTGCCAGCAGCGAACGCCTTGGGCTAGCGGGCACAGATACGCAGTATTTT. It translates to CASSERLGLAGTDTQYF.

CDR3 in amino acids: CASSLGLAGGHGEPDTQYF. The CDR3 bases are TGTGCCAGCAGTTTGGGACTAGCGGGGGGGCATGGGGAACCAGATACGCAGTATTTT. The rearrangement links TRBV28 to TRBJ2-3, with TRBD2 matching over 16 bases. The V segment lost 3 bases and the J segment 4 bases; nucleotides outside the gene matches: 10. CDR3 length equals 19 residues. The V gene's germline CDR1 is MDHEN and CDR2 SYDVKM.

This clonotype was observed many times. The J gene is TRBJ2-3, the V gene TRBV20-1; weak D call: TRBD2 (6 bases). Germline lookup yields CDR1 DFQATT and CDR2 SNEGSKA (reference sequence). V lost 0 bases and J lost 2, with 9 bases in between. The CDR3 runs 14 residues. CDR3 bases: TGCAGTGCTAGAGACCCGGGGGTCACAGATACGCAGTATTTT. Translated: CSARDPGVTDTQYF.

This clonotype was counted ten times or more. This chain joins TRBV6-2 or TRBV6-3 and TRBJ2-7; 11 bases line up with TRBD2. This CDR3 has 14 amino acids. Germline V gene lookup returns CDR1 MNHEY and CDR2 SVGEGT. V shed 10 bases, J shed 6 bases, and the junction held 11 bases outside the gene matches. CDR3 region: CATRISGRDSEQYF. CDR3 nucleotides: TGTGCCACCAGAATTAGCGGGAGGGATTCCGAGCAGTACTTC.